This is a list of T cell receptor beta chains from one sample in a study of blood T cell repertoires in COVID-19. Clones were sequenced by immunoSEQ multiplex PCR, and TCRdb holds only the in-frame ones, with some missing. The profile covers roughly 59,000 clones, with less than 80% appearing a single time and nearly 10% taken by the ten largest. Specimen: peripheral blood. The source of these receptors is a human donor in a cohort sampled during active COVID-19. The CDR3 runs from the conserved cysteine through the conserved F or W. Fields, in order: V gene, J gene, D gene, clone size, CDR3 protein, CDR3 DNA. D genes are given only for firm matches. Size is omitted from some rows. Given values are once, few, many or a class for expanded clones.

v_call: TRBV11-2
j_call: TRBJ1-5
d_call: .
clone_size: .
cdr3_aa: CASSLEIANQPQHF
cdr3_nt: TGTGCCAGCAGCTTAGAAATTGCGAATCAGCCCCAGCATTTT

v_call: TRBV19
j_call: TRBJ1-1
d_call: .
clone_size: .
cdr3_aa: CASSNTFPDTEAFF
cdr3_nt: TGTGCCAGTAGTAACACCTTCCCTGACACTGAAGCTTTCTTT

v_call: TRBV19
j_call: TRBJ1-5
d_call: TRBD1
clone_size: .
cdr3_aa: CASSMAGQGRPSNKKPQHF
cdr3_nt: TGTGCCAGTAGTATGGCGGGACAGGGTAGGCCCTCCAACAAGAAGCCCCAGCATTTT

v_call: TRBV6-5
j_call: TRBJ2-6
d_call: .
clone_size: .
cdr3_aa: CASSYSMSSGANVLTF
cdr3_nt: TGTGCCAGCAGTTACTCAATGAGCTCTGGGGCCAACGTCCTGACTTTC

v_call: TRBV24-1
j_call: TRBJ2-6
d_call: .
clone_size: .
cdr3_aa: CATSDSPGPSGANVLTF
cdr3_nt: TGTGCCACCAGTGATTCCCCAGGGCCCTCTGGGGCCAACGTCCTGACTTTC

v_call: TRBV11-2
j_call: TRBJ1-2
d_call: .
clone_size: .
cdr3_aa: CASSPHYALNYGYTF
cdr3_nt: TGTGCCAGCAGCCCACACTACGCCCTTAACTATGGCTACACCTTC

v_call: TRBV11-1
j_call: TRBJ2-7
d_call: .
clone_size: .
cdr3_aa: CASSLGSTGVHEQYF
cdr3_nt: TGTGCCAGCAGCTTAGGCTCAACGGGGGTACACGAGCAGTACTTC

v_call: TRBV24-1
j_call: TRBJ1-1
d_call: TRBD1
clone_size: .
cdr3_aa: CATTSGTGGKAFF
cdr3_nt: TGTGCCACCACCTCCGGGACAGGGGGCAAAGCTTTCTTT

v_call: TRBV2
j_call: TRBJ1-2
d_call: .
clone_size: .
cdr3_aa: CASSESSGGAGYGYTF
cdr3_nt: TGTGCCAGCAGTGAGTCTTCCGGGGGGGCTGGCTATGGCTACACCTTC

v_call: TRBV11-3
j_call: TRBJ2-3
d_call: .
clone_size: .
cdr3_aa: CASSSDLGNTQYF
cdr3_nt: TGTGCCAGCAGTTCGGACCTCGGGAATACGCAGTATTTT

v_call: TRBV7-2
j_call: TRBJ2-7
d_call: .
clone_size: .
cdr3_aa: CASSLGSVRGLGEQYF
cdr3_nt: TGTGCCAGCAGCTTAGGTTCCGTTCGGGGATTGGGCGAGCAGTACTTC

v_call: TRBV24-1
j_call: TRBJ2-3
d_call: .
clone_size: .
cdr3_aa: CATSDLGEATDTQYF
cdr3_nt: TGTGCCACCAGTGATTTGGGGGAGGCTACTGATACGCAGTATTTT

v_call: TRBV27
j_call: TRBJ2-7
d_call: .
clone_size: once
cdr3_aa: CASSPNIREQYF
cdr3_nt: TGTGCCAGCAGTCCGAACATCCGCGAGCAGTACTTC

v_call: TRBV24-1
j_call: TRBJ2-5
d_call: TRBD1
clone_size: .
cdr3_aa: CATSVGTVRQTQYF
cdr3_nt: TGTGCCACCAGTGTCGGGACAGTTAGACAGACCCAGTACTTC

v_call: TRBV7-2
j_call: TRBJ1-6
d_call: .
clone_size: .
cdr3_aa: CASSPTAFYNSPLHF
cdr3_nt: TGTGCCAGCAGCCCGACAGCTTTCTATAATTCACCCCTCCACTTT

v_call: TRBV18
j_call: TRBJ2-7
d_call: TRBD2
clone_size: once
cdr3_aa: CASSGAGGPMNEQYF
cdr3_nt: TGTGCCAGCTCTGGGGCGGGAGGGCCGATGAACGAGCAGTACTTC

v_call: TRBV6-2/TRBV6-3
j_call: TRBJ2-6
d_call: .
clone_size: few
cdr3_aa: CASSPEAAGANVLTF
cdr3_nt: TGTGCCAGCAGTCCCGAGGCAGCTGGGGCCAACGTCCTGACTTTC

v_call: TRBV6-2/TRBV6-3
j_call: TRBJ2-3
d_call: .
clone_size: .
cdr3_aa: CASSASETDTQYF
cdr3_nt: TGTGCCAGCAGTGCTAGCGAGACAGATACGCAGTATTTT

v_call: TRBV28
j_call: TRBJ2-7
d_call: .
clone_size: .
cdr3_aa: CATREAVLYEQYF
cdr3_nt: TGTGCCACCAGAGAGGCGGTCCTCTACGAGCAGTACTTC

v_call: TRBV6-5
j_call: TRBJ2-3
d_call: TRBD2
clone_size: .
cdr3_aa: CASSRLAGGPDTQYF
cdr3_nt: TGTGCCAGCAGTCGACTAGCGGGAGGGCCAGATACGCAGTATTTT

v_call: TRBV3-1/TRBV3-2
j_call: TRBJ1-2
d_call: TRBD1
clone_size: .
cdr3_aa: CASSPDRVYGYTF
cdr3_nt: TGTGCCAGCAGCCCCGACAGGGTCTATGGCTACACCTTC

v_call: TRBV9
j_call: TRBJ1-2
d_call: TRBD1
clone_size: .
cdr3_aa: CASSVRTGDNYGYTF
cdr3_nt: TGTGCCAGCAGCGTTCGGACAGGGGATAACTATGGCTACACCTTC

v_call: TRBV5-6
j_call: TRBJ1-4
d_call: .
clone_size: .
cdr3_aa: CASSLAQSGEKLFF
cdr3_nt: TGTGCCAGCAGCTTGGCCCAGTCCGGGGAAAAACTGTTTTTT

v_call: TRBV4-1
j_call: TRBJ2-5
d_call: TRBD1
clone_size: .
cdr3_aa: CASSQPGTVQETQYF
cdr3_nt: TGCGCCAGCAGCCAACCAGGGACAGTCCAAGAGACCCAGTACTTC

v_call: TRBV12-3/TRBV12-4
j_call: TRBJ2-7
d_call: TRBD1
clone_size: once
cdr3_aa: CASSLGGGNEQYF
cdr3_nt: TGTGCCAGCAGTTTAGGAGGGGGCAACGAGCAGTACTTC

v_call: TRBV4-3
j_call: TRBJ1-2
d_call: TRBD1
clone_size: .
cdr3_aa: CASSRTDRGDAGYTF
cdr3_nt: TGCGCCAGCAGCCGAACCGACAGGGGAGATGCGGGCTACACCTTC

v_call: TRBV7-2
j_call: TRBJ2-1
d_call: TRBD2
clone_size: .
cdr3_aa: CASSSRLAGYNEQFF
cdr3_nt: TGTGCCAGCAGCTCCCGACTAGCGGGGTACAATGAGCAGTTCTTC

v_call: TRBV6-2/TRBV6-3
j_call: TRBJ2-7
d_call: .
clone_size: once
cdr3_aa: CASSYFAGPYEQYF
cdr3_nt: TGTGCCAGCAGTTACTTTGCGGGACCCTACGAGCAGTACTTC

v_call: TRBV28
j_call: TRBJ2-3
d_call: TRBD2
clone_size: .
cdr3_aa: CASSPAGGRTDTQYF
cdr3_nt: TGTGCCAGCAGTCCGGCGGGAGGACGCACAGATACGCAGTATTTT

v_call: TRBV4-2
j_call: TRBJ2-2
d_call: .
clone_size: .
cdr3_aa: CASSQRGRDSHTGELFF
cdr3_nt: TGTGCCAGCAGCCAAAGGGGCCGGGACTCCCACACCGGGGAGCTGTTTTTT

v_call: TRBV24-1
j_call: TRBJ2-2
d_call: TRBD1
clone_size: .
cdr3_aa: CATSDLTGGSNTGELFF
cdr3_nt: TGTGCCACCAGTGATCTGACAGGGGGATCGAACACCGGGGAGCTGTTTTTT

v_call: TRBV5-1
j_call: TRBJ2-7
d_call: TRBD2
clone_size: many
cdr3_aa: CASSWGTSDSYEQYF
cdr3_nt: TGCGCCAGCAGCTGGGGGACTAGCGATTCCTACGAGCAGTACTTC

v_call: TRBV6-6
j_call: TRBJ2-5
d_call: .
clone_size: .
cdr3_aa: CASSYTAGQETQYF
cdr3_nt: TGTGCCAGCAGTTACACGGCGGGACAAGAGACCCAGTACTTC

v_call: TRBV19
j_call: TRBJ1-5
d_call: .
clone_size: .
cdr3_aa: CASSILDSNQPQHF
cdr3_nt: TGTGCCAGTAGTATTTTAGATAGCAATCAGCCCCAGCATTTT

v_call: TRBV19
j_call: TRBJ2-5
d_call: TRBD1
clone_size: .
cdr3_aa: CASRGTEYQETQYF
cdr3_nt: TGTGCCAGTAGGGGGACAGAGTACCAAGAGACCCAGTACTTC